This entry is about one TCR beta chain. This specimen comes from a study of T cells in Graves' hyperthyroidism and ophthalmopathy. Using RNA transcripts as the source, TCR beta CDR3 regions were amplified. A first-round RT-PCR of the TCR CDR3 used the HTBI primer set. TCRdb independently ran MiXCR on the multiplex PCR reads; one entry per CDR3 protein. This repertoire shows some 570,000 distinct CDR3 sequences, 11% to 15% found once; its top ten account for more than 6%. The V end was cut by 8 bases, the J end by 4 bases, with 15 bases between. Germline-derived CDR1 and CDR2 are ENHRY and SYGVKD. This CDR3 contains 14 residues.

The sequencing input was blood. V usage is TRBV10-3 and J usage is TRBJ2-1; TRBD2 is a possible D gene (5 bases). This sequence was found in a woman in her late teens or twenties with Graves' ophthalmopathy. Here the CDR3 reads CAIRQRNVYNEQFF. The CDR3 DNA reads as TGTGCCATCCGCCAGCGGAACGTATACAATGAGCAGTTCTTC.